Below are 17 T cell receptor beta chains sequenced from a single sample in a study of CD8 T cells in ankylosing spondylitis. The study, taken as a whole, reports: Ankylosing spondylitis blood seemed to carry a telltale TCR beta motif made of roughly 8 highly homologous variants.

Their target antigens are unknown. TCRdb reanalysed the 5' RACE reads using MiXCR and keeps one entry per CDR3 protein. The data show roughly 700,000 distinct CDR3 sequences, about 20% seen once. The sequenced material came from blood, either unsorted or a sorted T cell fraction (not recorded which). These receptors were collected from a male donor with ankylosing spondylitis.

This rearrangement joins TRBV7-9 to TRBJ2-7, with 9 bases lining up with TRBD2. In germline, CDR1 is SEHNR, CDR2 FQNEAQ (reference sequence). The CDR3 is 15 amino acids. Trimming removed 0 bases from V and 3 bases from J; junction bases left unmatched: 3. The CDR3: CASSLAGLANYEQYF. In DNA form, the CDR3 reads TGTGCCAGCAGCTTAGCGGGACTAGCCAACTACGAGCAGTACTTC.

Here the CDR3 reads CASSLVEAYGYTF. CDR3 in DNA: TGTGCCAGCAGCTTAGTCGAGGCCTATGGCTACACCTTC. The chain couples TRBV7-9 to TRBJ1-2, with D unclear. CDR1 and CDR2 (germline): SEHNR, FQNEAQ (reference sequence). This CDR3 is 13 amino acids long. V gave up 1 base and J gave up 4 bases, with 7 bases separating them.

This rearrangement joins TRBV12-3 or TRBV12-4 to TRBJ1-2; the D gene is possibly TRBD1 (5 bases). The CDR3 loop spans 16 amino acids. V lost 0 bases and J lost 4, with 15 bases in between. CDR3 DNA sequence: TGTGCCAGCAGTTTAGCGATGTCCCAGGGCCTCTATGGCTACACCTTC. Its translation is CASSLAMSQGLYGYTF.

The rearrangement uses TRBV20-1 and TRBJ2-2; TRBD2 matches at 10 bases. The junction had 5 bases not matched to a gene; V was cut back by 5 bases and J by 2 bases. Germline V gene data show CDR1 as DFQATT and CDR2 as SNEGSKA (reference sequence). The CDR3 is 15 amino acids. CDR3 nucleotide sequence: TGCAGTGCTTCTAGCGGGAGTGTCAACACCGGGGAGCTGTTTTTT. Amino acids: CSASSGSVNTGELFF.

This clonotype occurred a few times. This sequence joins TRBV12-3 or TRBV12-4 and TRBJ2-7; D gene unclear. The CDR3 has 13 amino acids. Trimming pared 5 bases from V and 2 bases from J, leaving 10 bases between. The DNA for the CDR3 is TGTGCCAGCAGTCATTCTGGAGCCTACGAGCAGTACTTC. It codes for CASSHSGAYEQYF.

Many counts were recorded for this clonotype. In DNA, the CDR3 is TGTGCCATCAGCCTGGGACAGACCTACTATGGCTACACCTTC. Protein: CAISLGQTYYGYTF. The chain carries TRBV10-3 and TRBJ1-2, with 7 bases that match TRBD1. The CDR3 totals 14 residues. Germline CDR1 is ENHRY and CDR2 is SYGVKD. Unmatched junction bases numbered 7, after V lost 6 bases and J lost 3 bases.

V and J are TRBV28 and TRBJ1-2; 8 nucleotides line up with TRBD1. The V and J ends lost 6 bases and 0 bases, in that order; junction bases with no gene match: 6. Germline CDR1 MDHEN, CDR2 SYDVKM. The length of the CDR3 is 15 residues. CDR3 sequence reads: CASSQQGVPNYGYTF. DNA for the CDR3: TGTGCCAGCAGCCAACAGGGGGTCCCTAACTATGGCTACACCTTC.

This sequence joins TRBV28 and TRBJ2-7; D not certain. The CDR3 sequence is 15 residues long. V lost 7 bases and J 4 bases, leaving 20 bases between the germline ends. Germline lookup yields CDR1 MDHEN and CDR2 SYDVKM. Here the CDR3 reads CASTPTGPREYEQYF. For the CDR3, the DNA is TGTGCCAGCACCCCAACCGGGCCCCGTGAGTACGAGCAGTACTTC.

This chain uses TRBV12-1 with TRBJ2-1; no DNA check was done on the table's D call, TRBD2. TRBV12-1 is designated a pseudogene. CDR3 length: 18 residues. CDR3 DNA sequence: TGTGCCAGCAGCTCCTTGGAGGCCCTCCCTCACGGGTCATATGAGCAGTTCTTC. Amino acids: CASSSLEALPHGSYEQFF.

The CDR3 nucleotides read TGCAGTGCCCTCAGGGGGGGAGGCTACACCTTC. Translation: CSALRGGGYTF. The chain is built from TRBV20-1 and TRBJ1-2; 7 bases line up with TRBD1. With V trimmed by 6 bases and J by 8 bases, 6 bases remained unmatched. Germline CDR1 is DFQATT and CDR2 is SNEGSKA (reference sequence). The CDR3 is 11 residues long.

V usage is TRBV20-1 and J usage is TRBJ1-1, with unresolved D. Germline CDR1 reads DFQATT; CDR2 reads SNEGSKA (reference sequence). The CDR3 runs to 11 residues. Deletions cut 3 bases from V and 9 bases from J, with 11 bases between. The CDR3 sequence: CSASKTFQAFF. The CDR3 DNA reads as TGCAGTGCTAGCAAAACATTCCAAGCTTTCTTT.

This clonotype has a single count. The rearrangement joins TRBV29-1 to TRBJ1-5; weak D call: TRBD1 (6 bases). CDR3 length equals 14 residues. V gave up 4 bases and J gave up 4 bases, with 14 bases separating them. The germline V gene encodes CDR1 SQVTM and CDR2 ANQGSEA. This CDR3 is CSVAGGTRNQPQHF. CDR3 bases: TGCAGCGTTGCTGGGGGGACAAGGAATCAGCCCCAGCATTTT. The full variable domain, in which reference TRBV29-1 and TRBJ1-5 provide the parts outside the CDR3, is SAVISQKPSRDICQRGTSLTIQCQVDSQVTMMFWYRQQPGQSLTLIATANQGSEATYESGFVIDKFPISRPNLTFSTLTVSNMSPEDSSIYLCSVAGGTRNQPQHFGDGTRLSIL.

The chain uses TRBV6-5 and TRBJ2-1; TRBD1 matches at 9 bases. The J segment lost 6 bases and the V segment lost 0 bases, leaving 3 bases of the junction unmatched. This CDR3 is 15 amino acids long. Germline CDR1 MNHEY, CDR2 SVGAGI. CDR3 sequence: CASSYSRQGVNEQFF. CDR3 DNA sequence: TGTGCCAGCAGTTACTCTCGACAGGGGGTCAATGAGCAGTTCTTC.

The CDR3, as DNA: TGCAGTGCTAATACGCGGGACTTCAATCACAATGAGCAGTTCTTC. Protein: CSANTRDFNHNEQFF. The V gene is TRBV20-1, the J gene TRBJ2-1, with D possibly being TRBD2 (6 bases). The CDR3 has 15 amino acids. In germline, CDR1 is DFQATT, CDR2 SNEGSKA (reference sequence). V was cut by 4 bases and J by 5 bases, with 18 bases left in between.

The J gene is TRBJ2-1, the V gene TRBV2; no clear D gene. The ends were cut back, 7 bases at V and 6 bases at J, with 16 bases in the middle. Germline-derived CDR1 and CDR2 are SNHLY and FYNNEI. CDR3 size: 14 residues. CDR3 protein: CASNEPQRANEQFF. Here the CDR3 DNA reads TGTGCCAGCAATGAGCCCCAACGGGCCAATGAGCAGTTCTTC.

The genes are TRBV4-3 and TRBJ1-2; the D gene is possibly TRBD1 (5 bases). V dropped 0 bases and J dropped 4 bases, with 18 bases sitting between them. Looked up from germline, CDR1 is LGHNA and CDR2 is YSLEER. The CDR3 sequence is 17 residues long. CDR3 nucleotide sequence: TGCGCCAGCAGCCAAGATGCCAGGGCAGGGAGCGGCTATGGCTACACCTTC. Protein sequence: CASSQDARAGSGYGYTF.

The rearrangement links TRBV12-3 or TRBV12-4 to TRBJ1-3; no clear D gene. The CDR3 spans 15 residues. The ends were cut back, 6 bases at V and 7 bases at J, with 19 bases in the middle. In DNA, the CDR3 is TGTGCCAGCAGCTCTAGGACCTCTCGCCTGAACACCATATATTTT. Protein: CASSSRTSRLNTIYF.